The 7 T cell receptor beta chains given below trace back to one sample, sequenced in a study of blood T cell repertoires in COVID-19. TCRdb keeps only in-frame clones here, not all; method: immunoSEQ multiplex PCR. The table includes under 40,000 clones, roughly 93% detected once. Sequencing was performed on peripheral blood. The receptors were gathered from a male donor with active COVID-19.

The V and J genes are TRBV4-1 and TRBJ2-3; TRBD2 is a possible D gene (6 bases). CDR1 is MGHRA and CDR2 is YSYEKL in the germline V gene. The CDR3 covers 14 residues. Between the trimmed V and J ends, which lost 2 bases and 7 bases, there was a span of 13 bases. The CDR3 DNA reads TGCGCCAGCAGCCAACCAACTGGGACTCATACGCAGTATTTT. Protein: CASSQPTGTHTQYF.

The V gene is TRBV7-6, the J gene TRBJ2-7, with unresolved D. V was cut by 5 bases and J by 2 bases, with 16 bases left in between. Looked up from germline, CDR1 is SGHVS and CDR2 is FNYEAQ. The CDR3 totals 15 residues. DNA of the CDR3: TGTGCCAGCAGCCCCCGCGACTCGGTTCCCTACGAGCAGTACTTC. This translates into CASSPRDSVPYEQYF.

This rearrangement joins TRBV19 to TRBJ1-2; unclear D gene. From germline, CDR1 is LNHDA and CDR2 SQIVND (reference sequence). Trimming removed 6 bases at V and 1 base at J, with 15 bases between. The CDR3 covers 15 residues. In nucleotides, the CDR3 is TGTGCCAGTAGGAACGAAGTTGGAGTTAACTATGGCTACACCTTC. Protein sequence: CASRNEVGVNYGYTF.

The chain combines TRBV7-2 with TRBJ2-3; the D gene is possibly TRBD2 (5 bases). Germline CDR1 SGHTA, CDR2 FQGNSA. Trimming cost V 5 bases and J 1 base, with 13 bases left between them. The CDR3 extends over 15 amino acids. The CDR3 DNA sequence: TGTGCCAGCAGCCCCCTCGGACTTCGCACAGATACGCAGTATTTT. It specifies CASSPLGLRTDTQYF.

The V gene is TRBV10-3, the J gene TRBJ1-1; D gene unclear. The CDR3 sequence is 13 residues long. Trimming removed 2 bases at V and 2 bases at J, with 6 bases between. The germline gives CDR1 ENHRY, CDR2 SYGVKD. The CDR3 nucleotides read TGTGCCATCAGTGAGCCGGGTAACACTGAAGCTTTCTTT. It translates to CAISEPGNTEAFF.

This clone has just one count. The rearrangement uses TRBV3-1 (or the pseudogene TRBV3-2) and TRBJ2-3; D is unresolved. Germline V lookup: CDR1 LGHDT, CDR2 YNNKEL (reference sequence). There are 12 residues in the CDR3. Deletions cut 1 base from V and 6 bases from J, with 5 bases between. CDR3 region: CASSQVRDTQYF. The CDR3, as DNA: TGTGCCAGCAGCCAAGTTCGGGATACGCAGTATTTT.

V and J are TRBV3-1 (or the pseudogene TRBV3-2) and TRBJ2-3; TRBD1 might be the D (5 bases). This CDR3 region has 17 residues. The germline gives CDR1 LGHDT, CDR2 YNNKEL (reference sequence). Trimming took 0 bases from V and 5 from J, leaving 18 bases between them. CDR3 protein: CASSQELGVSRLDTQYF. The CDR3 bases are TGTGCCAGCAGCCAAGAGCTAGGGGTTTCTCGGTTAGATACGCAGTATTTT.